The subject of this entry is one T cell receptor beta chain. Its antigen is not known. These data come from a study of cytomegalovirus exposure and HLA in healthy donors. Study results and caveats: Follow-up analysis seemed to connect common viral pathogens with several of the most significant clusters identified. Previously analyzed data showed that most TCR beta V segments were productive at a frequency of about 90% or about 30%. The study listed 150 to 200 cytomegalovirus-associated TCR beta chains.

CDR1 and CDR2 from the germline V gene are LNHDA and SQIVND (reference sequence). This CDR3 spans 15 amino acids. V was clipped by 3 bases and J by 2 bases, with 11 bases between them. PCR was performed using 60 Vbeta and 13 Jbeta primers. TCRdb keeps only in-frame clones here, not all; method: immunoSEQ multiplex PCR. The table includes under 200,000 clones, around 82% detected once. The chain combines TRBV19 with TRBJ1-5; D perhaps matches TRBD1 (5 bases). This receptor was taken from a man aged 35-49 years in good health and CMV-seronegative. The sequencing sample was made of PBMCs. As DNA, the CDR3 is TGTGCCAGTAGTATTGAAGGGGAACGCAATCAGCCCCAGCATTTT. This encodes CASSIEGERNQPQHF.